The clone carrying this T cell receptor (beta chain) was seen more than once but under ten times. Antigen specificity is unknown. The sample belongs to a study of cytomegalovirus exposure and HLA in healthy donors. Study background: An early release of data contained 75 million to 100 million unique TCRs, which came from HLA-typed donors. Broader study findings: Testing in vitro showed three CMV-associated chains specific for CMV antigens. The authors later found HLA-associated TCR beta chains more clonally expanded than equally common others.

Researchers ran the PCR with 60 Vbeta and 13 Jbeta primers. The method was immunoSEQ multiplex PCR; TCRdb's version includes in-frame clones alone and lacks a portion of them. The repertoire consists of more than 130,000 clones, with 60% to 85% occurring once and the leading ten covering over 2.5%. Trimming cost V 2 bases and J 5 bases, with 28 bases left between them. Germline values: CDR1 PRHDT, CDR2 FYEKMQ (reference sequence). The CDR3 extends over 19 amino acids. The receptor was derived from a male donor in good health and CMV-seronegative. The sequencing sample was made of PBMCs. J is TRBJ2-7 and V is TRBV13; D is unresolved. The CDR3, as DNA: TGTGCCAGCAGCTTATATACCAGGATTCAAGGCAGATCGAGTCACGAGCAGTACTTC. Translation gives CASSLYTRIQGRSSHEQYF.